The text below deals with one TCR beta chain. Relative to the germline gene, one junction end is altered; a read error may explain this. This specimen comes from a study of radiotherapy plus CTLA-4 blockade in lung cancer. Sequenced by immunoSEQ multiplex PCR; TCRdb stores in-frame clones only, minus some. The data hold approximately 52,000 clones, with more than 75% observed a single time. From germline, CDR1 is SSHAT and CDR2 FNYEAQ (reference sequence). The length of the CDR3 is 14 residues. J is TRBJ2-3 and V is TRBV7-7; TRBD2 might be the D (6 bases). The clonotype originates from a human donor with non-small cell lung cancer who had a complete response to radiotherapy plus ipilimumab. The source was peripheral blood, collected from a patient treated with radiotherapy plus ipilimumab. This CDR3 is CASRWGDDTDTQYF. The CDR3 DNA is TGTGCTAGCAGGTGGGGGGACGACACAGATACGCAGTATTTT. The full variable domain, its missing parts supplied by reference TRBV7-7 and TRBJ2-3, is GAGVSQSPRYKVTKRGQDVTLRCDPISSHATLYWYQQALGQGPEFLTYFNYEAQPDKSGLPSDRFSAERPEGSISTLTIQRTEQRDSAMYRCASRWGDDTDTQYFGPGTRLTVL.